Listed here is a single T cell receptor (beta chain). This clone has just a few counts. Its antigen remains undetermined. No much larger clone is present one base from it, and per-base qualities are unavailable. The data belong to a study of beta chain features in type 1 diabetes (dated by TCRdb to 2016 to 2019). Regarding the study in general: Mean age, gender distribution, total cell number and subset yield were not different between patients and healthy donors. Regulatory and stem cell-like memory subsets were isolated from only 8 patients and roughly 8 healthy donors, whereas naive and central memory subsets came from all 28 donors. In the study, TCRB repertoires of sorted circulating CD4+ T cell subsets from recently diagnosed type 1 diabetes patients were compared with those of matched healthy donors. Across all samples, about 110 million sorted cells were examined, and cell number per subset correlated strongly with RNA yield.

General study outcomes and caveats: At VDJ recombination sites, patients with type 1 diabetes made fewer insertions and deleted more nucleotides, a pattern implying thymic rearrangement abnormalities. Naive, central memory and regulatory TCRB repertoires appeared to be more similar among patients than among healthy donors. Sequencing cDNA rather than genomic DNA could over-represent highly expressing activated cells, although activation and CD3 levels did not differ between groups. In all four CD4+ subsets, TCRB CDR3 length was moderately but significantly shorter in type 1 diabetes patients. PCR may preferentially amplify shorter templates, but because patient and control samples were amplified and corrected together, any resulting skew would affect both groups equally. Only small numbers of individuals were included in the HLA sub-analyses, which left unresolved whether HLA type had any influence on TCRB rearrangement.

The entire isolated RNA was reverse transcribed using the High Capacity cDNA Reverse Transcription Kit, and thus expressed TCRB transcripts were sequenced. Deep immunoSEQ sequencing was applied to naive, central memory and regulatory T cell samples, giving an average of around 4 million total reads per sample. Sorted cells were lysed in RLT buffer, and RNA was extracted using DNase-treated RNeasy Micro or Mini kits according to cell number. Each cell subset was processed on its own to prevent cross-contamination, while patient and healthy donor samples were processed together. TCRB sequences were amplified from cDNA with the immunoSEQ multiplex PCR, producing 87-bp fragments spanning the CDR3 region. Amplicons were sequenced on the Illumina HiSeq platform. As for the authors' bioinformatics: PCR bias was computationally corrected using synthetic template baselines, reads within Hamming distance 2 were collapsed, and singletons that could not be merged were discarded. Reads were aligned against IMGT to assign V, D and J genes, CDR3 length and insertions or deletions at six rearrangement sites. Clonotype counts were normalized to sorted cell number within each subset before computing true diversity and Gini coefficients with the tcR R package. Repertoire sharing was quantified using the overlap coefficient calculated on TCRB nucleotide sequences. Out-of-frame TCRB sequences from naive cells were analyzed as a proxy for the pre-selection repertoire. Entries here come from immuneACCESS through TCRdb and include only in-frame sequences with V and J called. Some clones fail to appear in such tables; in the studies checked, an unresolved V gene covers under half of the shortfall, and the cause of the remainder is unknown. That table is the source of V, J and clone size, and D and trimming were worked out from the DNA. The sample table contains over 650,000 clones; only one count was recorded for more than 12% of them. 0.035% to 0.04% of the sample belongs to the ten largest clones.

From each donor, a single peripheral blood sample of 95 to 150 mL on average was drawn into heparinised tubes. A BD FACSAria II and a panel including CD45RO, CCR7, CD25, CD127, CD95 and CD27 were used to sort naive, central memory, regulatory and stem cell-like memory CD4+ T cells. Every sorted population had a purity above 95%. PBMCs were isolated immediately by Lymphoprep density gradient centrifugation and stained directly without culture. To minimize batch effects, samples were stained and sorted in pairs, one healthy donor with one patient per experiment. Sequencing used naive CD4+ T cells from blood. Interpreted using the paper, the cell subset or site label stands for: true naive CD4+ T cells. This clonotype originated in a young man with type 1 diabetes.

The CDR3 here reads CASTKGNQPQHF. The nucleotide sequence is TGTGCCAGCACCAAGGGTAATCAGCCCCAGCATTTT. Recombination joined TRBV28 with TRBJ1-5; the D gene remains uncertain. The CDR3 starts with the cysteine, ends with the phenylalanine, and has 12 residues. Only CDR3 DNA remains: 36 bases, in frame from the first base. The germline V gene supplies CDR1 MDHEN and CDR2 SYDVKM. Relative to germline, V is 7 bases shorter and J is 4 bases shorter, with 8 bases between their ends.